Listed below are T cell receptor beta chains from one sample, sequenced in a study of beta chain features in type 1 diabetes. Sequencing was performed with immunoSEQ multiplex PCR; in TCRdb, only in-frame clones are kept and a portion is missing. The sample contains more than 300,000 clones, 9.6% of which appear only once. The sample consisted of central memory CD4+ T cells from blood. The receptors stem from a man younger than 40 with type 1 diabetes. Each CDR3 is given with its conserved first and last residue. D genes are given only for firm matches. Where a row states a size, it is once, few, many or the class of an expanded clone; other rows omit it.

D: NA
V: TRBV9
J: TRBJ2-1
size: few
DNA: TGTGCCAGCAGCGTAGGCCAGGCCTACAATGAGCAGTTCTTC
CDR3: CASSVGQAYNEQFF

D: NA
V: TRBV15
J: TRBJ2-6
size: NA
DNA: TGTGCCACCAGCAGACGAGGGGGTCCTGGGGCCAACGTCCTGACTTTC
CDR3: CATSRRGGPGANVLTF

D: NA
V: TRBV6-5
J: TRBJ2-1
size: NA
DNA: TGTGCCAGCAGTTATACAAGGGATGAGCAGTTCTTC
CDR3: CASSYTRDEQFF

D: NA
V: TRBV7-9
J: TRBJ2-5
size: few
DNA: TGTGCCAGCAGCTTACCCCTCGATTGGAGCTTTCAAGAGACCCAGTACTTC
CDR3: CASSLPLDWSFQETQYF

D: NA
V: TRBV6-1
J: TRBJ2-1
size: NA
DNA: TGTGCCATCAGTGGCCAGGCCCATCAGTTCTTC
CDR3: CAISGQAHQFF

D: NA
V: TRBV28
J: TRBJ1-3
size: NA
DNA: TGTGCCAGCAGTGTCTCTGGAAACACCATATATTTT
CDR3: CASSVSGNTIYF

D: TRBD1
V: TRBV7-9
J: TRBJ2-7
size: NA
DNA: TGTGCCAGCAGCTTACTAGGGACAGGGCTCTCCTACGAGCAGTACTTC
CDR3: CASSLLGTGLSYEQYF

D: NA
V: TRBV6-6
J: TRBJ2-7
size: NA
DNA: TGTGCCAGCAGTTACCTTTACGAGCAGTACTTC
CDR3: CASSYLYEQYF

D: NA
V: TRBV6-5
J: TRBJ2-7
size: few
DNA: TGTGCCAGCAGTTCCCCCTTCTACGAGCAGTACTTC
CDR3: CASSSPFYEQYF

D: TRBD1
V: TRBV5-1
J: TRBJ2-3
size: NA
DNA: TGCGCCAGCAGCTTCAAACAGGGGGCTGGAGATACGCAGTATTTT
CDR3: CASSFKQGAGDTQYF

D: TRBD1
V: TRBV25-1
J: TRBJ1-2
size: NA
DNA: TGTGCCACCGGACAGGGTGGAAGCGGTGGCTACACCTTC
CDR3: CATGQGGSGGYTF

D: NA
V: TRBV5-1
J: TRBJ2-7
size: NA
DNA: TGCGCCAGCAGCCTGGACACAGGCGACTACGAGCAGTACTTC
CDR3: CASSLDTGDYEQYF

D: TRBD1
V: TRBV18
J: TRBJ1-2
size: few
DNA: TGTGCCAGCTCACCACCTGACAGGGCCTACACCTTC
CDR3: CASSPPDRAYTF

D: NA
V: TRBV9
J: TRBJ2-3
size: few
DNA: TGTGCCAGCAGCGTAGGAGGGTCTAGCACAGATACGCAGTATTTT
CDR3: CASSVGGSSTDTQYF

D: NA
V: TRBV7-2
J: TRBJ2-7
size: few
DNA: TGTGCCAGCAGGTGGGGAGGCTACGAGCAGTACTTC
CDR3: CASRWGGYEQYF

D: NA
V: TRBV5-1
J: TRBJ1-4
size: NA
DNA: TGCGCCAGCAGCAGCACAGGTGGTAATGAAAAACTGTTTTTT
CDR3: CASSSTGGNEKLFF

D: TRBD1
V: TRBV5-4
J: TRBJ2-2
size: NA
DNA: TGTGCCAGCAGCATATACAGGGGAGATACCGGGGAGCTGTTTTTT
CDR3: CASSIYRGDTGELFF

D: TRBD1
V: TRBV6-5
J: TRBJ2-5
size: few
DNA: TGTGCCAGCAGCGGACAGGGGGCAGAGACCCAGTACTTC
CDR3: CASSGQGAETQYF

D: NA
V: TRBV9
J: TRBJ1-1
size: NA
DNA: TGTGCCAGCAGCCCAAGGATGAACACTGAAGCTTTCTTT
CDR3: CASSPRMNTEAFF

D: NA
V: TRBV6-1
J: TRBJ1-1
size: NA
DNA: TGTGCCAGCAGTGAAGAACAGGGTACTGAAGCTTTCTTT
CDR3: CASSEEQGTEAFF

D: NA
V: TRBV7-2
J: TRBJ2-6
size: NA
DNA: TGTGCCAGCAGCCCCCGAGGGGGACCTGGGGCCAACGTCCTGACTTTC
CDR3: CASSPRGGPGANVLTF

D: TRBD2
V: TRBV7-2
J: TRBJ2-7
size: few
DNA: TGTGCCAGCAGCCGTCCCGGGACTAGTGGGTACCTAAGCTCCTACGAGCAGTACTTC
CDR3: CASSRPGTSGYLSSYEQYF

D: NA
V: TRBV6-4
J: TRBJ2-2
size: many
DNA: TGTGCCAGCAGTGACTCCCGGGGCCGGGAGCTGTTTTTT
CDR3: CASSDSRGRELFF

D: NA
V: TRBV18
J: TRBJ2-1
size: NA
DNA: TGTGCCAGCTCACCAAGGGGGGGTGATGAGCAGTTCTTC
CDR3: CASSPRGGDEQFF

D: NA
V: TRBV28
J: TRBJ2-7
size: NA
DNA: TGTGCCAGCAGTATCCCTATGACCTACGAGCAGTACTTC
CDR3: CASSIPMTYEQYF

D: NA
V: TRBV7-9
J: TRBJ2-7
size: NA
DNA: TGTGCCAGCAGCTTAAACCGACTCTACGAGCAGTACTTC
CDR3: CASSLNRLYEQYF

D: NA
V: TRBV27
J: TRBJ2-3
size: NA
DNA: TGTGCCAGCAACCCCCTCGGGCGGCTTAGCACAGATACGCAGTATTTT
CDR3: CASNPLGRLSTDTQYF

D: TRBD1
V: TRBV30
J: TRBJ1-3
size: NA
DNA: TGTGCTTACTACTCTCGCGAAGGGGGCGCTTCTGGAAACACCATATATTTT
CDR3: CAYYSREGGASGNTIYF

D: NA
V: TRBV14
J: TRBJ2-2
size: few
DNA: TGTGCCAGCAGCCAAGTAGGGACGGCTAGCCCCGCGAACACCGGGGAGCTGTTTTTT
CDR3: CASSQVGTASPANTGELFF

D: TRBD1
V: TRBV7-3
J: TRBJ2-1
size: NA
DNA: TGTGCCAGCAGCTCCTATCGACAGGGGGCCTACAATGAGCAGTTCTTC
CDR3: CASSSYRQGAYNEQFF

D: NA
V: TRBV6-5
J: TRBJ1-5
size: NA
DNA: TGTGCCAGCAGTTACGATTATCGTAATAGCAATCAGCCCCAGCATTTT
CDR3: CASSYDYRNSNQPQHF

D: NA
V: TRBV11-3
J: TRBJ1-3
size: many
DNA: TGTGCCAGCAGCTTGGGAAGCTCTGGAAACACCATATATTTT
CDR3: CASSLGSSGNTIYF

D: TRBD1
V: TRBV15
J: TRBJ1-4
size: many
DNA: TGTGCCACCAGCAGAGGGACAGGCAATGAAAAACTGTTTTTT
CDR3: CATSRGTGNEKLFF

D: NA
V: TRBV27
J: TRBJ2-7
size: few
DNA: TGTGCCAACCCGGGGGAGCAGTACTTC
CDR3: CANPGEQYF

D: TRBD2
V: TRBV7-9
J: TRBJ2-7
size: few
DNA: TGTGCCAGCAGCTTAACCAGCGGGAGGGCCGGAGGTTACGAGCAGTACTTC
CDR3: CASSLTSGRAGGYEQYF

D: NA
V: TRBV7-9
J: TRBJ2-7
size: NA
DNA: TGTGCCAGCAGCTTATTTGGGGGGGACAAGACCTACGAGCAGTACTTC
CDR3: CASSLFGGDKTYEQYF

D: NA
V: TRBV11-3
J: TRBJ2-1
size: NA
DNA: TGTGCCAGCAGCTTACAGGGATACAATGAGCAGTTCTTC
CDR3: CASSLQGYNEQFF

D: TRBD1
V: TRBV28
J: TRBJ1-1
size: few
DNA: TGTGCCAGCAGTTTGGGACAGGGAGGCACTGAAGCTTTCTTT
CDR3: CASSLGQGGTEAFF

D: TRBD2
V: TRBV9
J: TRBJ2-2
size: NA
DNA: TGTGCCAGCAGCTCTGGACTAGCGGGAGGGCAAGACCCCGGGGAGCTGTTTTTT
CDR3: CASSSGLAGGQDPGELFF

D: TRBD1
V: TRBV5-1
J: TRBJ2-5
size: once
DNA: TGCGCCAGCAGCACCTGGACAGGGGAAGAGGAGACCCAGTACTTC
CDR3: CASSTWTGEEETQYF

D: NA
V: TRBV15
J: TRBJ2-5
size: many
DNA: TGTGCCACCAGCAGCAATATGTACCAAGAGACCCAGTACTTC
CDR3: CATSSNMYQETQYF

D: TRBD1
V: TRBV5-1
J: TRBJ2-7
size: few
DNA: TGCGCCAGCAGCCAACAACAGGGGGCTCTATCGCGCGAGCAGTACTTC
CDR3: CASSQQQGALSREQYF

D: NA
V: TRBV6-6
J: TRBJ2-7
size: few
DNA: TGTGCCAGCACCTCGGGCGGTAGCGCGACAACCTACGAGCAGTACTTC
CDR3: CASTSGGSATTYEQYF

D: NA
V: TRBV5-4
J: TRBJ2-7
size: few
DNA: TGTGCCACCTCCGGGACACCAAACTACGAGCAGTACTTC
CDR3: CATSGTPNYEQYF

D: TRBD1
V: TRBV5-1
J: TRBJ2-7
size: NA
DNA: TGCGCCAGCAGCTGGGGACAGGTGGAAAACGAGCAGTACTTC
CDR3: CASSWGQVENEQYF

D: NA
V: TRBV7-9
J: TRBJ1-1
size: NA
DNA: TGTGCCAGCAGCTTAGGAGTGGCGAACACTGAAGCTTTCTTT
CDR3: CASSLGVANTEAFF

D: NA
V: TRBV6-5
J: TRBJ1-1
size: NA
DNA: TGTGCCAGCAGTTACTCCGAGGGAAACACTGAAGCTTTCTTT
CDR3: CASSYSEGNTEAFF

D: TRBD2
V: TRBV7-2
J: TRBJ2-2
size: few
DNA: TGTGCCAGCACTCAAGCGGGAATGAACACCGGGGAGCTGTTTTTT
CDR3: CASTQAGMNTGELFF

D: TRBD1
V: TRBV29-1
J: TRBJ2-5
size: NA
DNA: TGCAGCGCCGTTGGGGGTCTAACCGGGACAGACAGCCAAGAGACCCAGTACTTC
CDR3: CSAVGGLTGTDSQETQYF

D: TRBD2
V: TRBV5-1
J: TRBJ2-5
size: few
DNA: TGCGCCAGCAGCTCGGGACTAGCGGGAGGCCTCCAAGAGACCCAGTACTTC
CDR3: CASSSGLAGGLQETQYF

D: NA
V: TRBV6-6
J: TRBJ2-3
size: many
DNA: TGTGCCAGCAGTCCGCCGGGTACGCAGTATTTT
CDR3: CASSPPGTQYF

D: TRBD2
V: TRBV5-1
J: TRBJ2-5
size: few
DNA: TGCGCCAGCAGCTCCGGAGCGGGAGAAGGAGAGACCCAGTACTTC
CDR3: CASSSGAGEGETQYF

D: NA
V: TRBV5-1
J: TRBJ1-2
size: NA
DNA: TGCGCCAGCAGCTACCTGGCCGGGGTGAACTATGGCTACACCTTC
CDR3: CASSYLAGVNYGYTF

D: NA
V: TRBV12-5
J: TRBJ2-7
size: NA
DNA: TGTGCTAGTGGCCGTGACCGCTCCTACGAGCAGTACTTC
CDR3: CASGRDRSYEQYF